The T cell receptor beta chain described here comes from a study of T-cell memory formation after mild COVID-19. Whole-study context: TCR clustering was largely donor specific.

CDR1 is MNHEY, CDR2 SMNVEV, per germline (reference sequence). There are 13 residues in the CDR3. The ends were cut back, 5 bases at V and 8 bases at J, with 15 bases in the middle. TCRdb fed the 5' RACE reads into MiXCR, producing one record per CDR3 protein. This repertoire shows about 340,000 distinct CDR3 sequences, 10% to 15% found once; its top ten account for about a fifth. This clonotype turned up a few times. The rearrangement links TRBV27 to TRBJ1-2, with a weak D call TRBD1 (5 bases). The source of this sequence is a man between 18 and 29 years old who had mild COVID-19 (a few samples of this study predate the infection). Cell type and time point are not known. Sequencing input: PBMCs or a T cell subset sorted from them (not recorded which). Here the CDR3 reads CASSRGSVAGYTF. The CDR3 DNA reads TGTGCCAGCAGTCGGGGGTCCGTGGCAGGCTACACCTTC.